A single sample is the source of the 32 T cell receptor beta chains below, sequenced in a study of human T cells and chemical hapten exposure. As for time point: pre-sensitization, week 0. Described treatment: therapeutic diphenylcyclopropenone sensitization with weekly scalp DPC. TCRdb re-derived calls from the RACE reads in MiXCR, one entry per CDR3 protein. Here the sample spans 350,000 to 450,000 distinct CDR3 sequences, 4% to 6% being singletons. The sample in question was whole blood, obtained in connection with sensitization to the hapten diphenylcyclopropenone (DPC). Every receptor here comes from a woman aged 45-60 years with alopecia areata. Some clones in this sample may be carry-over from other donors' samples.

This clonotype has just a few counts. V is TRBV2 and J is TRBJ1-1; D is perhaps TRBD1 (5 bases). Trimming pared 1 base from V and 4 bases from J, leaving 10 bases between. This CDR3 is built from 14 residues. The germline V gene has CDR1 SNHLY and CDR2 FYNNEI. The CDR3 nucleotides are TGTGCCAGCAGTGAAGAAGGGGTTACCACTGAAGCTTTCTTT. Its translation: CASSEEGVTTEAFF.

The V and J genes are TRBV7-9 and TRBJ1-6; 11 bases fit TRBD1. There are 14 residues in the CDR3. Per germline, CDR1 SEHNR and CDR2 FQNEAQ (reference sequence). V lost 6 bases and J lost 8; bases outside the gene matches: 3. The CDR3 reads CASREGQGDSPLHF. CDR3 DNA: TGTGCCAGCAGAGAGGGACAGGGGGATTCACCCCTCCACTTT.

This clonotype was recorded many times. V is TRBV30 and J is TRBJ2-1; tentative D call: TRBD2 (5 bases). The CDR3 runs to 13 residues. Trimming left V 4 bases short and J 3 bases short, with 10 bases between. Per the germline V gene, CDR1 is GTSNPN and CDR2 is SVGIG (reference sequence). The CDR3 spells CAWKGLFYNEQFF. CDR3 bases: TGTGCCTGGAAAGGACTCTTCTACAATGAGCAGTTCTTC. The entire variable domain, with the rest obtained from reference TRBV30 and TRBJ2-1, is as follows: SQTIHQWPATLVQPVGSPLSLECTVEGTSNPNLYWYRQAAGRGLQLLFYSVGIGQISSEVPQNLSASRPQDRQFILSSKKLLLSDSGFYLCAWKGLFYNEQFFGPGTRLTVL.

This clonotype has a count of ten or more. The chain employs TRBV29-1 and TRBJ2-3, with TRBD1 matching over 8 bases. Per germline, CDR1 SQVTM and CDR2 ANQGSEA. The CDR3 runs to 14 residues. V was clipped by 4 bases and J by 3 bases; unmatched bases: 6. The CDR3 bases are TGCAGCGTTGGGCCGGGACAGGCGACAGATACGCAGTATTTT. Translating gives CSVGPGQATDTQYF.

The CDR3 loop reads CASSFQGDTQYF. CDR3 DNA sequence: TGTGCCAGCAGCTTCCAAGGAGATACGCAGTATTTT. This chain connects TRBV7-2 to TRBJ2-3; D call uncertain. Trimming cost V 3 bases and J 5 bases, with 6 bases left between them. Per the germline V gene, CDR1 is SGHTA and CDR2 is FQGNSA. The CDR3 sequence is 12 residues long.

The sample holds many counts of this clonotype. This chain joins TRBV20-1 and TRBJ1-6; weak D call: TRBD1 (6 bases). The CDR3 runs 12 residues. The V end lost 6 bases, the J end lost 7 bases, and 10 bases lay between the germline ends. Germline V gives CDR1 DFQATT, CDR2 SNEGSKA (reference sequence). The CDR3 DNA reads TGCAGTGCCGGGGACAAAAATTCACCCCTCCACTTT. The encoded protein is CSAGDKNSPLHF.

A few counts support this clonotype. The V call is TRBV5-5, the J call TRBJ2-1, with 9 nucleotides matching TRBD2. Trimming removed 1 base from V and 6 bases from J; junction bases left unmatched: 5. The CDR3 is made up of 15 amino acids. In germline, CDR1 is SGHKS, CDR2 YYEKEE (reference sequence). The CDR3 DNA reads as TGTGCCAGCAGCTTGTGGCTAGCGGGGCCCAATGAGCAGTTCTTC. This codes for CASSLWLAGPNEQFF.

This clonotype was picked up many times. V and J are TRBV20-1 and TRBJ2-7; 7 bases map to TRBD1. The J segment lost 3 bases and the V segment lost 4 bases, leaving 9 bases of the junction unmatched. Germline V gives CDR1 DFQATT, CDR2 SNEGSKA (reference sequence). This CDR3 is 14 amino acids long. This CDR3 reads CSAIYRDRSYEQYF. CDR3 nucleotide sequence: TGCAGTGCTATTTACCGGGACAGAAGCTACGAGCAGTACTTC.

In this sample, this clonotype turned up many times. The chain couples TRBV29-1 to TRBJ2-3; 10 positions match TRBD2. The CDR3 is 14 residues long. The ends lost 6 bases at V and 2 bases at J; junction bases unmatched: 5. Germline loops: CDR1 SQVTM, CDR2 ANQGSEA. CDR3 coding DNA: TGCAGCGTGGAGACTAGCGGGTACACAGATACGCAGTATTTT. Protein sequence: CSVETSGYTDTQYF.

This clonotype has just a few counts. The chain uses TRBV12-3 or TRBV12-4 and TRBJ2-1; 7 bases are shared with TRBD1. This CDR3 spans 17 amino acids. V was clipped by 1 base and J by 0 bases; unmatched bases: 6. In nucleotides, the CDR3 is TGTGCCAGCAGTTTAGGTCCAGGGGGAAGCTCCTACAATGAGCAGTTCTTC. It yields the protein CASSLGPGGSSYNEQFF.

J is TRBJ2-7 and V is TRBV30, with 10 nucleotides matching TRBD1. The germline V gene has CDR1 GTSNPN and CDR2 SVGIG (reference sequence). The CDR3 is 13 amino acids. Trimming took 1 base from V and 5 from J; bases not matched to a gene: 2. In DNA form, the CDR3 reads TGTGCCTGGAGTGGGGGACAGGGGAACGAGCAGTACTTC. Translating gives CAWSGGQGNEQYF.

This chain connects TRBV20-1 to TRBJ2-7, with 8 positions matching TRBD1. The CDR3 contains 13 residues. The germline V gene encodes CDR1 DFQATT and CDR2 SNEGSKA (reference sequence). V lost 4 bases to trimming and J lost 4 bases; unmatched junction nucleotides: 6. The CDR3 coding sequence is TGCAGTGCTACGGGACAGGCTAGTTACGAGCAGTACTTC. It yields the protein CSATGQASYEQYF.

This clonotype was counted between two and nine times. The chain uses TRBV29-1 and TRBJ1-1, with TRBD1 as a possible D gene (5 bases). Germline V gives CDR1 SQVTM, CDR2 ANQGSEA. The germline V and J ends were trimmed by 4 bases and 1 base, with 10 bases remaining between them. There are 13 residues in the CDR3. CDR3 sequence (DNA): TGCAGCGTTGCATGGGGCGCGAACACTGAAGCTTTCTTT. Its protein is CSVAWGANTEAFF.

This clonotype was detected many times. This chain joins TRBV27 and TRBJ2-3, with 11 bases lining up with TRBD2. The V gene's germline CDR1 is MNHEY and CDR2 SMNVEV (reference sequence). After removal of 2 bases from V and 5 bases from J, the junction contained 6 bases not matched to a gene. The CDR3 extends over 16 amino acids. CDR3 in amino acids: CASSLVSGGAKDTQYF. Written as DNA, the CDR3 is TGTGCCAGCAGTTTAGTTAGCGGGGGGGCCAAAGATACGCAGTATTTT.

The V and J genes are TRBV21-1 and TRBJ2-3. TRBV21-1 is tagged as a pseudogene. This CDR3 is built from 14 residues. CDR3 region: CASSKAGCTDTQYF. In DNA, the CDR3 is TGTGCCAGCAGCAAAGCAGGGTGCACAGATACGCAGTATTTT.

A few counts support this clonotype. The rearrangement links TRBV4-1 to TRBJ2-5; D possibly corresponds to TRBD2 (6 bases). CDR3 length: 16 residues. Germline CDR1 is MGHRA and CDR2 is YSYEKL. V was shortened by 4 bases and J by 4 bases, with 19 bases between the two germline ends. The CDR3 region is CASSLERARAGETQYF. The CDR3 DNA reads TGCGCCAGCAGCCTTGAGCGGGCCCGAGCAGGAGAGACCCAGTACTTC.

This clonotype occurred many times. The chain has TRBV14 and TRBJ2-1; the D gene is possibly TRBD2 (5 bases). With 0 bases removed from V and 9 bases from J, the gap between germline ends came to 15 bases. CDR1 and CDR2 from the germline V gene are SGHDN and FVKESK. CDR3 size: 15 residues. CDR3 in DNA: TGTGCCAGCAGCCAAGATTGGAATAGCGTTTCTGAGCAGTTCTTC. Translating gives CASSQDWNSVSEQFF.

The V gene is TRBV10-3, the J gene TRBJ2-3, with TRBD1 as a possible D gene (6 bases). Trimming shortened V by 4 bases and J by 1 base, and 12 bases separated the two germline ends. The CDR3 totals 15 residues. The germline V gene has CDR1 ENHRY and CDR2 SYGVKD. This chain's CDR3 is CAISGQDRGTDTQYF. The CDR3 nucleotides are TGTGCCATCAGTGGACAGGATCGTGGCACAGATACGCAGTATTTT.

This clonotype occurred a few times. V gene TRBV27 combines with J gene TRBJ1-5; maybe TRBD1 (6 bases). The V end lost 5 bases, the J end lost 3 bases, and 11 bases lay between the germline ends. The CDR3 is 14 amino acids. Germline V CDR1 and CDR2: MNHEY, SMNVEV (reference sequence). The CDR3 coding sequence is TGTGCCAGCAGTCCCCCAGGGGTCAATCAGCCCCAGCATTTT. This sequence encodes CASSPPGVNQPQHF.

This clonotype occurred a few times. The chain combines TRBV2 with TRBJ1-1, with D unresolved. V was shortened by 6 bases and J by 6 bases, with 8 bases between the two germline ends. CDR3 length: 11 residues. The germline CDR1 and CDR2 sequences are SNHLY and FYNNEI. The CDR3 here is CASRGLSEAFF. For the CDR3, the DNA is TGTGCCAGCAGAGGGTTATCTGAAGCTTTCTTT.

This clonotype was observed many times. The chain recombines TRBV14 with TRBJ2-5; possibly TRBD1 for D (5 bases). The V end lost 3 bases, the J end lost 5 bases, and 16 bases lay between the germline ends. Per germline, CDR1 SGHDN and CDR2 FVKESK. The CDR3 sequence is 15 residues long. The DNA for the CDR3 is TGTGCCAGCAGCCAGAGACCAGGGAACTCGGAGACCCAGTACTTC. Protein product: CASSQRPGNSETQYF.

This clonotype has only a few counts. J is TRBJ2-3 and V is TRBV24-1, with D tentatively TRBD1 (8 bases). Trimming shortened V by 9 bases and J by 5 bases, and 17 bases separated the two germline ends. Germline V gene sequence: CDR1 KGHDR, CDR2 SFDVKD. The CDR3 consists of 14 residues. The CDR3 reads CATWTGRAEDTQYF. As DNA, the CDR3 is TGTGCCACCTGGACAGGGAGGGCGGAAGATACGCAGTATTTT.

The chain carries TRBV7-9 and TRBJ1-4; 9 bases are a match to TRBD1. CDR3 length equals 15 residues. J lost 8 bases, V lost 6 bases, and 10 bases had no gene match. Germline CDR1 is SEHNR and CDR2 is FQNEAQ (reference sequence). Written as DNA, the CDR3 is TGTGCCAGCAGGATAGGGGGACAGGGCTACGAAAAACTGTTTTTT. This translates into CASRIGGQGYEKLFF.

V gene TRBV7-8 combines with J gene TRBJ1-5; D remains unclear. V was cut by 0 bases and J by 1 base, with 10 bases left in between. CDR1 and CDR2 from the germline V gene are SGHVS and FQNEAQ. This CDR3 is 16 amino acids long. The CDR3 DNA is TGTGCCAGCAGCTTAGCGCGAGCGATGAGCAATCAGCCCCAGCATTTT. Translation gives CASSLARAMSNQPQHF.

The rearrangement links TRBV12-3 or TRBV12-4 to TRBJ1-5; weak D call: TRBD1 (5 bases). The CDR3 consists of 15 residues. Trimming pared 2 bases from V and 4 bases from J, leaving 12 bases between. CDR3 DNA: TGTGCCAGCAGTTTATTGGGACGGGGGAATCAGCCCCAGCATTTT. It specifies CASSLLGRGNQPQHF.

There are many counts of this clonotype. The V call is TRBV29-1, the J call TRBJ1-1; 11 nucleotides line up with TRBD1. V lost 4 bases and J lost 4; bases outside the gene matches: 5. This CDR3 region has 14 residues. Germline V lookup: CDR1 SQVTM, CDR2 ANQGSEA. The CDR3 nucleotides read TGCAGCGTTGCGTTGGGGACAGGGGGCACTGAAGCTTTCTTT. Its protein product is CSVALGTGGTEAFF.

At least ten counts were recorded for this clonotype. The rearrangement links TRBV12-3 or TRBV12-4 to TRBJ2-3; TRBD1 agrees at 8 bases. The CDR3 sequence is 14 residues long. Trimming cost V 7 bases and J 2 bases; bases outside gene matches: 5. In nucleotides, the CDR3 is TGTGCCAGCACCTTGACAGGGGACACAGATACGCAGTATTTT. Protein: CASTLTGDTDTQYF.

This clonotype was seen only a few times. The chain uses TRBV4-1 and TRBJ2-5; tentatively, D is TRBD2 (6 bases). Germline V lookup: CDR1 MGHRA, CDR2 YSYEKL. The CDR3 runs 15 residues. The V end was cut by 0 bases, the J end by 1 base, with 9 bases between. The CDR3 loop is CASSQDVGGQETQYF. CDR3 coding DNA: TGCGCCAGCAGCCAAGATGTGGGGGGCCAAGAGACCCAGTACTTC.

This clonotype has at least ten counts. This rearrangement joins TRBV24-1 to TRBJ2-1; D remains ambiguous. The CDR3 is 10 residues long. In germline, CDR1 is KGHDR, CDR2 SFDVKD. Trimming removed 4 bases at V and 8 bases at J, with 2 bases between. The CDR3 nucleotides are TGTGCCACCAGTGACCATGAGCAGTTCTTC. This sequence encodes CATSDHEQFF.

In its sample, this clonotype was seen many times. The chain recombines TRBV28 with TRBJ2-7, with TRBD2 matching over 9 bases. CDR1 MDHEN and CDR2 SYDVKM come from the germline V gene. With V trimmed by 7 bases and J by 5 bases, 15 bases remained unmatched. The CDR3 sequence is 16 residues long. The CDR3 sequence: CASTTPRLSGGNEQYF. CDR3 bases: TGTGCCAGCACTACTCCCCGGTTGAGCGGGGGGAACGAGCAGTACTTC.

The sample holds a few counts of this clonotype. The chain couples TRBV20-1 to TRBJ1-1; 9 positions match TRBD1. CDR3 length: 14 amino acids. With V trimmed by 1 base and J by 1 base, 1 base remained unmatched. From germline, CDR1 is DFQATT and CDR2 SNEGSKA (reference sequence). The CDR3 sequence: CSARGDRANTEAFF. The CDR3, as DNA: TGCAGTGCTAGAGGGGACAGGGCGAACACTGAAGCTTTCTTT.

This clonotype occurred a few times. The chain links TRBV6-6 to TRBJ1-6, with 7 bases identical to TRBD1. The V gene end was trimmed by 11 bases and the J gene end by 1 base; junction bases not matched to a gene: 5. This CDR3 is 14 amino acids long. CDR1 and CDR2 (germline): MNHNY, SVGAGI (reference sequence). CDR3 nucleotides: TGTGCCGTTCAGGGGGAATCCTATAATTCACCCCTCCACTTT. Translating it yields CAVQGESYNSPLHF.